This entry lists 20 T cell receptor beta chains sequenced from one sample in a study of cytomegalovirus exposure and HLA in healthy donors. 60 Vbeta and 13 Jbeta primers were used in PCR. TCRdb's copy holds only in-frame clones and misses some; the assay was immunoSEQ multiplex PCR. This table holds 140,000 to 150,000 clones, approximately 67% found once. Sequencing was performed on PBMCs. These receptors were obtained from an older woman in good health and CMV-seronegative.

The CDR3 DNA sequence: TGTGCCAGCAGCGTAGAAGACAGGGTGGGTGAGACCCAGTACTTC. Amino acids: CASSVEDRVGETQYF. This sequence joins TRBV9 and TRBJ2-5, with 7 bases fitting TRBD1. With V trimmed by 0 bases and J by 5 bases, 7 bases remained unmatched. CDR3 size: 15 residues. Germline V gene data show CDR1 as SGDLS and CDR2 as YYNGEE.

The rearrangement uses TRBV19 and TRBJ2-5, with D perhaps matching TRBD1 (5 bases). V lost 4 bases and J 5 bases, leaving 11 bases between the germline ends. Germline V CDR1 and CDR2: LNHDA, SQIVND (reference sequence). The CDR3 consists of 13 residues. Written as DNA, the CDR3 is TGTGCCAGTAGTAAGGGGTTGTGGGAGACCCAGTACTTC. This codes for CASSKGLWETQYF.

The V call is TRBV29-1, the J call TRBJ1-3, with D uncertain. In germline, CDR1 is SQVTM, CDR2 ANQGSEA. Trimming left V 2 bases short and J 1 base short, with 21 bases between. This CDR3 is 18 amino acids long. The DNA for the CDR3 is TGCAGCGTTGAAAGGGAACGGGGTACTCTAACTTCTGGAAACACCATATATTTT. It yields the protein CSVERERGTLTSGNTIYF.

This clone was observed a few times. The gene calls are TRBV4-1 and TRBJ2-3; 8 bases fit TRBD2. V shed 1 base and J 2 bases; nucleotides not matched to a gene: 8. Germline V gene sequence: CDR1 MGHRA, CDR2 YSYEKL. The CDR3 covers 17 residues. This CDR3 reads CASSQGAVSGNTDTQYF. As DNA, the CDR3 is TGCGCCAGCAGCCAAGGGGCGGTTAGCGGGAACACAGATACGCAGTATTTT.

The CDR3 loop reads CASSTPRGGSGEQYF. Here the CDR3 DNA reads TGTGCCAGCAGCACCCCCCGGGGGGGATCTGGCGAGCAGTACTTC. The genes are TRBV6-5 and TRBJ2-7; 8 positions agree with TRBD2. This CDR3 is built from 15 residues. Germline values: CDR1 MNHEY, CDR2 SVGAGI. Trimming at V came to 6 bases and at J to 6 bases, leaving 13 bases not matched to a gene.

The chain employs TRBV5-1 and TRBJ2-7; possible D gene TRBD2, 7 bases. The CDR3 covers 14 residues. V shed 2 bases and J shed 6 bases, with 15 bases lying between them. Germline loops: CDR1 SGHRS, CDR2 YFSETQ. Here the CDR3 DNA reads TGCGCCAGCAGCTTACAAGCGGGACAATTCGAGCAGTACTTC. This codes for CASSLQAGQFEQYF. Full variable domain (missing parts from reference TRBV5-1 and TRBJ2-7): KAGVTQTPRYLIKTRGQQVTLSCSPISGHRSVSWYQQTPGQGLQFLFEYFSETQRNKGNFPGRFSGRQFSNSRSEMNVSTLELGDSALYLCASSLQAGQFEQYFGPGTRLTVT.

Notes on this clone: At one boundary the junction diverges from the germline segment, which might be a read error. V and J are TRBV6-6 and TRBJ1-2; 7 nucleotides align to TRBD1. The CDR3 contains 12 residues. Germline V gene lookup returns CDR1 MNHNY and CDR2 SVGAGI (reference sequence). CDR3 in DNA: TGTGCCAGCAGTTACGGACAGGATGGCTGCACCTTC. Translated: CASSYGQDGCTF.

The chain recombines TRBV5-1 with TRBJ1-2, with a weak D call TRBD1 (5 bases). Germline CDR1 SGHRS, CDR2 YFSETQ. The V end was cut by 4 bases, the J end by 5 bases, with 12 bases between. The CDR3 sequence is 13 residues long. CDR3 in DNA: TGCGCCAGCAGCCGGGACTTTGGATATGGCTACACCTTC. Its translation: CASSRDFGYGYTF.

This clone has just a few counts. The chain uses TRBV5-1 and TRBJ1-1; perhaps TRBD1 as D (5 bases). Germline lookup yields CDR1 SGHRS and CDR2 YFSETQ. The CDR3 runs 14 residues. The V gene lost 2 bases and the J gene lost 3 bases, with 11 bases spanning the gap. The CDR3 nucleotides are TGCGCCAGCAGCTTCAGCCCGGGGGACACTGAAGCTTTCTTT. Amino acids: CASSFSPGDTEAFF.

This chain uses TRBV7-2 with TRBJ2-7; TRBD2 aligns across 9 bases. Germline V lookup: CDR1 SGHTA, CDR2 FQGNSA. The CDR3 extends over 15 amino acids. V lost 5 bases and J lost 3; bases outside the gene matches: 8. The CDR3, as DNA: TGTGCCAGCAGCACGCGCGGGGGGGGGAGCTACGAGCAGTACTTC. Its protein product is CASSTRGGGSYEQYF.

This clone was counted only a few times. The chain combines TRBV5-6 with TRBJ2-5; TRBD1 is a possible D gene (6 bases). Trimming pared 4 bases from V and 2 bases from J, leaving 12 bases between. CDR3 length: 14 residues. Germline lookup yields CDR1 SGHDT and CDR2 YYEEEE. The CDR3 loop reads CASSLTGPQETQYF. CDR3 nucleotide sequence: TGTGCCAGCAGCCTAACAGGGCCTCAAGAGACCCAGTACTTC. The variable domain in full, with the rest retrieved from reference TRBV5-6 and TRBJ2-5, is DAGVTQSPTHLIKTRGQQVTLRCSPKSGHDTVSWYQQALGQGPQFIFQYYEEEERQRGNFPDRFSGHQFPNYSSELNVNALLLGDSALYLCASSLTGPQETQYFGPGTRLLVL.

The chain employs TRBV5-1 and TRBJ1-6; D remains ambiguous. Germline values: CDR1 SGHRS, CDR2 YFSETQ. The V gene lost 3 bases and the J gene lost 0 bases, with 4 bases spanning the gap. This CDR3 spans 14 amino acids. CDR3 bases: TGCGCCAGCAGCTCCAGCTCCTATAATTCACCCCTCCACTTT. Translated: CASSSSSYNSPLHF.

Points on this clone: The identical CDR3 is also encoded by other nucleotide sequences in the sample. The chain carries TRBV19 and TRBJ1-2; maybe TRBD1 (5 bases). Trimming stripped 3 bases from V and 5 bases from J, with 7 bases between. The CDR3 is made up of 12 amino acids. In germline, CDR1 is LNHDA, CDR2 SQIVND (reference sequence). The CDR3 DNA reads TGTGCCAGTAGTATGGGGGGTTATGGCTACACCTTC. This encodes CASSMGGYGYTF.

This chain connects TRBV4-2 to TRBJ2-3; TRBD2 might be the D (6 bases). The germline gives CDR1 LGHNA, CDR2 YNFKEQ. Trimming took 0 bases from V and 13 from J, leaving 17 bases between them. This CDR3 comprises 14 residues. The CDR3 sequence: CASSQEGDGTQKYF. CDR3 nucleotides: TGTGCCAGCAGCCAAGAGGGGGATGGGACTCAAAAGTATTTT.

The rearrangement uses TRBV28 and TRBJ1-5; D is possibly TRBD1 (5 bases). The CDR3 contains 13 residues. The V gene lost 2 bases and the J gene lost 16 bases, with 18 bases spanning the gap. Germline CDR1 and CDR2: MDHEN and SYDVKM. CDR3 residues: CASSLMGLPFGHF. For the CDR3, the DNA is TGTGCCAGCAGTTTAATGGGACTGCCTTTCGGACATTTT.

This rearrangement joins TRBV29-1 to TRBJ2-1; 14 bases align to TRBD2. With V trimmed by 7 bases and J by 8 bases, 13 bases remained unmatched. Germline V CDR1 and CDR2: SQVTM, ANQGSEA. The CDR3 totals 16 residues. CDR3 sequence reads: CSASGTSGSVRDEQFF. The DNA of the CDR3 is TGCAGCGCGTCCGGGACTAGCGGGAGTGTGAGGGATGAGCAGTTCTTC.

This clone occurred once. The V call is TRBV5-1, the J call TRBJ2-5, with TRBD1 identical over 7 bases. Looked up from germline, CDR1 is SGHRS and CDR2 is YFSETQ. This CDR3 is 15 amino acids long. Trimming removed 4 bases from V and 5 bases from J; junction bases left unmatched: 11. The DNA of the CDR3 is TGCGCCAGCAGCGTGTCGACAGGGAGCTCCGAGACCCAGTACTTC. Translating gives CASSVSTGSSETQYF.

This clone was found a few times. The V and J genes are TRBV4-2 and TRBJ2-1, with TRBD2 identical over 9 bases. CDR3 size: 15 residues. Trimming at V came to 1 base and at J to 8 bases, leaving 6 bases not matched to a gene. In germline, CDR1 is LGHNA, CDR2 YNFKEQ. The chain's CDR3 is CASSQVAGGPDEQFF. DNA of the CDR3: TGTGCCAGCAGCCAAGTTGCGGGAGGGCCCGATGAGCAGTTCTTC.

The chain carries TRBV9 and TRBJ1-6, with D unclear. Looked up from germline, CDR1 is SGDLS and CDR2 is YYNGEE. The V end lost 0 bases, the J end lost 7 bases, and 11 bases lay between the germline ends. CDR3 length: 15 residues. The DNA of the CDR3 is TGTGCCAGCAGCGTAGCGGGAATGGGGAATTCACCCCTCCACTTT. This translates into CASSVAGMGNSPLHF.

The rearrangement links TRBV6-1 to TRBJ1-2; 9 bases fit TRBD1. The CDR3 totals 12 residues. The germline gives CDR1 MNHNS, CDR2 SASEGT. V dropped 6 bases and J dropped 8; count of bases not matched to a gene: 4. The CDR3 DNA reads as TGTGCCAGCAGGGGACAGGGTCAAGGCTACACCTTC. It encodes CASRGQGQGYTF.